The clone carrying this T cell receptor beta chain occurred a few times. Its matching antigen is unknown. Other DNA sequences in the same sample also yield this CDR3. Trimming at V came to 11 bases and at J to 7 bases, leaving 8 bases not matched to a gene. CDR3 size: 12 residues. The germline CDR1 and CDR2 sequences are MGHDK and SYGVNS. The data derive from a study of OX40 agonist ivuxolimab in advanced cancers. Profiled with immunoSEQ multiplex PCR; TCRdb holds only in-frame clones, not every one. The data contain around 40,000 clones, around 93% of them singletons. Study conclusions and caveats: On average, CD8+ T cells had more expanded clones than CD4+.

The sample consisted of CD4+ or CD8+ T cells sorted from blood, taken in a trial of the OX40 agonist ivuxolimab. The sequence derives from an adult with an advanced solid tumor such as melanoma, head and neck, liver or kidney cancer. The V and J genes are TRBV25-1 and TRBJ1-2, with 9 nucleotides matching TRBD1. DNA for the CDR3: TGTGCCGGACAGGGGTCGGAGGGTGGCTACACCTTC. Translated: CAGQGSEGGYTF.